This T cell receptor (beta chain) was found in a study of T cell repertoires in cytomegalovirus infection. At the level of the study: Selected CMV epitopes included recently identified HLA-C-restricted ones as well as well-studied HLA-B-restricted ones. Matching HLA type, along with CMV infection, was indicated by public TCR beta signatures.

Remarks on this clonotype: Its specificity is unknown.

Via MiXCR, TCRdb re-called the reads, giving one row per CDR3 protein. The sample has about 770,000 distinct CDR3 sequences; 25% to 30% are singletons. Points from the study as a whole: Carriers of CMV plus the relevant HLA were identified by cumulative public TCR beta family frequency. HLA-C-restricted CMV-specific TCR beta clonotypes prevailed in the ex vivo response.

Germline CDR1 and CDR2: SGHVS and FNYEAQ. V shed 1 base, J shed 0 bases, and the junction held 3 bases outside the gene matches. CDR3 length equals 16 residues. V is TRBV7-6 and J is TRBJ2-3, with TRBD2 identical over 8 bases. Sequenced material: cultured CD8+ T cells from PBMCs, taken from culture after CMV antigen stimulation. This clonotype originated in a human donor in good health (CMV status not recorded). Some clones in this sample may be carry-over from other donors' samples. CDR3 DNA: TGTGCCAGCAGCTTAGTTAGCGGGACTAGCACAGATACGCAGTATTTT. Protein: CASSLVSGTSTDTQYF. Using reference TRBV7-6 and TRBJ2-3 for the parts outside the CDR3, the full variable domain is GAGVSQSPRYKVTKRGQDVALRCDPISGHVSLYWYRQALGQGPEFLTYFNYEAQQDKSGLPNDRFSAERPEGSISTLTIQRTEQRDSAMYRCASSLVSGTSTDTQYFGPGTRLTVL.